This entry lists 9 T cell receptor beta chains sequenced from one sample in a study of beta chain features in type 1 diabetes. Since all of the isolated RNA was reverse transcribed, expressed TCRB transcripts were what got sequenced. The protocol was immunoSEQ multiplex PCR, while the TCRdb copy is restricted to in-frame clones and leaves out a portion. The table shows over 500,000 clones, with 15% occurring only once. Sequencing was done on a sample of naive CD4+ T cells from blood. These receptors originate from a man in his late teens or twenties in good health.

This clone was seen only a few times. The V gene is TRBV5-1, the J gene TRBJ2-7; D possibly corresponds to TRBD2 (6 bases). This CDR3 is built from 15 residues. V was shortened by 0 bases and J by 2 bases, with 12 bases between the two germline ends. Germline V gene sequence: CDR1 SGHRS, CDR2 YFSETQ. The CDR3 region is CASSLVGAGTYEQYF. The CDR3, as DNA: TGCGCCAGCAGCTTGGTAGGTGCGGGGACCTACGAGCAGTACTTC.

The chain is built from TRBV14 and TRBJ1-2; weak D call: TRBD1 (5 bases). The CDR3 spans 14 residues. From germline, CDR1 is SGHDN and CDR2 FVKESK. Trimming took 4 bases from V and 5 from J, leaving 14 bases between them. CDR3 coding DNA: TGTGCCAGCAGCCGTGGGGGAATGGTATATGGCTACACCTTC. Translated, it gives CASSRGGMVYGYTF. Filled out from reference TRBV14 and TRBJ1-2, the complete variable domain reads EAGVTQFPSHSVIEKGQTVTLRCDPISGHDNLYWYRRVMGKEIKFLLHFVKESKQDESGMPNNRFLAERTGGTYSTLKVQPAELEDSGVYFCASSRGGMVYGYTFGSGTRLTVV.

This clone was picked up a small number of times. The rearrangement links TRBV6-1 to TRBJ1-1; tentatively, D is TRBD1 (5 bases). The CDR3 sequence is 14 residues long. CDR1 MNHNS and CDR2 SASEGT come from the germline V gene. The V gene lost 0 bases and the J gene lost 5 bases, with 10 bases spanning the gap. CDR3 in amino acids: CASSEAGRVTEAFF. For the CDR3, the DNA is TGTGCCAGCAGTGAAGCTGGCAGGGTAACTGAAGCTTTCTTT.

This chain uses TRBV19 with TRBJ2-2; the match to TRBD2 covers 11 bases. In germline, CDR1 is LNHDA, CDR2 SQIVND (reference sequence). V dropped 9 bases and J dropped 8; count of bases not matched to a gene: 14. The CDR3 totals 16 residues. Here the CDR3 DNA reads TGTGCCAGCTCAGAGGCGTCTAGCGGGAGGTTGGGGGAGCTGTTTTTT. This gives the protein CASSEASSGRLGELFF. The whole variable domain, filled in from reference TRBV19 and TRBJ2-2, reads DGGITQSPKYLFRKEGQNVTLSCEQNLNHDAMYWYRQDPGQGLRLIYYSQIVNDFQKGDIAEGYSVSREKKESFPLTVTSAQKNPTAFYLCASSEASSGRLGELFFGEGSRLTVL.

The chain uses TRBV28 and TRBJ2-7; D uncertain. Trimming left V 1 base short and J 6 bases short, with 4 bases between. This CDR3 contains 11 residues. Germline lookup yields CDR1 MDHEN and CDR2 SYDVKM. The CDR3 here is CASSLYSEQYF. DNA of the CDR3: TGTGCCAGCAGTTTATATTCCGAGCAGTACTTC.

In this sample, this clone turned up a few times. This rearrangement joins TRBV28 to TRBJ1-2, with D uncertain. Germline V lookup: CDR1 MDHEN, CDR2 SYDVKM. The length of the CDR3 is 12 residues. Trimming left V 3 bases short and J 8 bases short, with 10 bases between. For the CDR3, the DNA is TGTGCCAGCAGTTTTGTGGGTGAAGGCTACACCTTC. Its protein is CASSFVGEGYTF.

This clone was detected only a few times. V usage is TRBV5-6 and J usage is TRBJ2-7; D unclear. Trimming left V 0 bases short and J 2 bases short, with 9 bases between. CDR3 length: 14 residues. Germline CDR1 SGHDT, CDR2 YYEEEE. The CDR3 protein is CASSLGLYTYEQYF. The CDR3 nucleotides read TGTGCCAGCAGCTTGGGGCTATACACCTACGAGCAGTACTTC.

This clone was recorded a few times. This sequence joins TRBV4-1 and TRBJ2-1; D is uncertain. The germline V gene has CDR1 MGHRA and CDR2 YSYEKL. Between the trimmed V and J ends, which lost 0 bases and 7 bases, there was a span of 7 bases. The CDR3 runs 13 residues. CDR3 nucleotide sequence: TGCGCCAGCAGCCAAGATGCTGGTAATGAGCAGTTCTTC. Encoded protein: CASSQDAGNEQFF.

This clone turned up a few times. The chain joins TRBV5-1 to TRBJ2-7, with TRBD1 matching over 8 bases. The CDR3 is made up of 15 amino acids. The junction had 8 bases not matched to a gene; V was cut back by 4 bases and J by 2 bases. From germline, CDR1 is SGHRS and CDR2 YFSETQ. As DNA, the CDR3 is TGCGCCAGCAGCGCCCGGACAGGGAGGACCTACGAGCAGTACTTC. Translation gives CASSARTGRTYEQYF.